The sequence of this T cell receptor beta chain was determined in a study of CXCR3-negative and CXCR3-positive naive CD8 T cells. Concerning this clonotype: Antigen: not known.

UMI-labeled 5' RACE yielded the TRB cDNA libraries. TCRdb reprocessed the 5' RACE reads and keeps a single row for each CDR3 protein, giving no DNA. This table holds some 99,000 distinct CDR3 sequences. Study-wide points: Diversity proved comparably high across both naive subsets and much lower in memory CD8+ cells. Naive CXCR3-positive cells had TRB CDR3s more hydrophobic than those of CXCR3-negative naive cells. In cryopreserved cells, CXCR3 expression partially decreased, and fresh PBMCs were used in most assays.

CDR3 size: 13 residues. Germline values: CDR1 MGHRA, CDR2 YSYEKL. In triplicate, each CD8+ T cell subset was sorted at under 350,000 cells per replicate. Naive CD8+ T cells had a CD45RO-CCR7+CD27+CD95- phenotype. What was sequenced was naive CXCR3+ CD8+ T cells from blood. The subset denotes: CD45RO-CCR7+CD27+CD95- naive CD8+ T cells expressing CXCR3 (TNR3+). This TCR was sampled from a human donor in good health. Some clones in this sample may be carry-over from other donors' samples. The rearrangement joins TRBV4-1 to TRBJ1-1; TCRdb names TRBD1, which stays unverified in the absence of DNA. The CDR3 region is CASSQGTGPEAFF.